The subject of this entry is one TCR beta chain. Its antigen is currently not known. Nothing much larger sits one base from this clone, and base qualities are not available. This specimen belongs to a study of control samples from healthy donors and cancer patients (dated by TCRdb to about 2020). The library was built by means of the immunoSEQ multiplex PCR assay. TCRdb took over this immuneACCESS table, retaining in-frame rearrangements with V and J assigned. Such tables are incomplete; in checked studies, under half of the missing clones stem from an unresolved V gene, and the remainder is unexplained. The sample table records tens of thousands of clones; 89% of these occur just once. Around 5.1% of the sample is taken by the ten largest. V sheds 4 bases and J sheds 2 bases, leaving 11 bases between their ends. The CDR3 starts with the cysteine, ends with the phenylalanine, and has 14 residues. Kept here is only the CDR3 DNA, which spans 42 bases and is read in frame from base 1. CDR1 and CDR2 are read off the germline V gene as MGHDK and SYGVNS.

The chain was built from TRBV25-1 and TRBJ1-2, with the D gene not clear enough to name. The source material was PBMCs. The receptor was derived from a man in his 60s with colorectal cancer. The DNA is as follows: TGTGCCAGCAGTGGCCAGACAAGCAACTATGGCTACACCTTC. Its amino acids are CASSGQTSNYGYTF.